This paragraph covers one T cell receptor beta chain sequence. Its antigen is currently unknown. The data derive from a study of cytomegalovirus exposure and HLA in healthy donors. Germline CDR1 reads LNHDA; CDR2 reads SQIVND (reference sequence). The V segment lost 3 bases and the J segment 1 base; nucleotides outside the gene matches: 7. This CDR3 is built from 16 residues. PCR amplification relied on 60 Vbeta primers (plus 13 Jbeta primers). Generated by immunoSEQ multiplex PCR, the TCRdb table keeps only in-frame clones and is missing some. The sample lists more than 95,000 clones, 77% occurring once. Regarding the study as a whole: According to the study, 150 to 200 TCR beta chains were cytomegalovirus-associated.

This chain links TRBV19 with TRBJ2-3; TRBD1 matches 7 bases. The TCR was taken from a woman aged 35 to 49 in good health and CMV-seropositive. The sample comprised PBMCs. Written as DNA, the CDR3 is TGTGCCAGTAGTATGAGGCAGGGGGTTGGCACAGATACGCAGTATTTT. Protein sequence: CASSMRQGVGTDTQYF.